The 16 T cell receptor beta chains reported below all come from one sample, sequenced in a study of molecular identifiers for immune sequencing clone quantification. One entry per CDR3 protein, called by TCRdb with MiXCR from the PCR reads. The sample has 600,000 to 650,000 distinct CDR3 sequences; 15% to 20% are singletons. Sequencing was carried out using naive CD8+ T cells from blood, with Jurkat cell RNA spiked in. The subset: FACS-sorted CD8+CD4-CCR7+CD45RA+ naive T cells. Every receptor here comes from a human donor in good health. Some libraries in this study had Jurkat cell RNA spiked in.

This clonotype was recorded many times. The chain's CDR3 is CASSLEGRVPANSYNEQFF. The CDR3 DNA sequence: TGTGCCAGCAGCTTAGAGGGGAGAGTGCCCGCGAACTCCTACAATGAGCAGTTCTTC. The chain combines TRBV7-6 with TRBJ2-1, with D perhaps given as TRBD1 or TRBD2 (5 bases each). This CDR3 has 19 residues. Germline CDR1 is SGHVS and CDR2 is FNYEAQ. V shed 1 base and J shed 0 bases, with 19 bases lying between them.

Turning to this clonotype: A junction boundary mismatches the germline segment, possibly from a read error. The J gene is TRBJ1-4, the V gene TRBV4-3, with 7 bases aligning to TRBD1. This CDR3 contains 16 residues. The V gene's germline CDR1 is LGHNA and CDR2 YSLEER. The CDR3 protein is CASSQDKGQHNEKPFF. The CDR3 DNA follows: TGCGCCAGCAGCCAAGATAAGGGACAGCATAATGAAAAACCGTTTTTT.

There are many counts of this clonotype. The gene calls are TRBV12-3 or TRBV12-4 and TRBJ1-1; 8 bases map to TRBD1. The CDR3 extends over 14 amino acids. J gave up 9 bases and V 4 bases, and 10 bases lay outside the gene matches. CDR3 in amino acids: CASSSADRGVKAFF. Here the CDR3 DNA reads TGTGCCAGCAGTTCCGCCGACAGGGGAGTTAAAGCTTTCTTT.

This clonotype has a count of ten or more. The J gene is TRBJ2-3, the V gene TRBV9, with no clear D. Germline values: CDR1 SGDLS, CDR2 YYNGEE. V lost 0 bases to trimming and J lost 0 bases, with 8 bases between them. This CDR3 contains 15 residues. CDR3 sequence (DNA): TGTGCCAGCAGCGTAGATGGTCGTAGCACAGATACGCAGTATTTT. Translating gives CASSVDGRSTDTQYF.

This clonotype was seen at least ten times. This chain joins TRBV6-2 or TRBV6-3 and TRBJ2-7; 9 positions match TRBD2. CDR3 size: 15 residues. Germline V CDR1 and CDR2: MNHEY, SVGEGT. The V and J ends lost 7 bases and 0 bases, in that order; junction bases with no gene match: 7. Here the CDR3 DNA reads TGTGCCAGCATGGAGAGCGGGAGGCTCTCCTACGAGCAGTACTTC. Its protein is CASMESGRLSYEQYF.

This clonotype appeared many times. The rearrangement uses TRBV5-4 and TRBJ2-7, with 7 bases matching TRBD1. J lost 4 bases, V lost 4 bases, and 11 bases had no gene match. The CDR3 consists of 15 residues. CDR1 SGHNT and CDR2 YYREEE come from the germline V gene (reference sequence). The CDR3 region has the DNA TGTGCCAGCAGCCCTTACGGGACAGAAATTTACGAGCAGTACTTC. It codes for CASSPYGTEIYEQYF.

This clonotype has at least ten counts. The DNA of the CDR3 is TGTGCCAGCAGCGGAGGGGCAAATCAGCCCCAGCATTTT. Translated, it gives CASSGGANQPQHF. The rearrangement uses TRBV9 and TRBJ1-5; tentative D call: TRBD1 (5 bases). Germline V gene data show CDR1 as SGDLS and CDR2 as YYNGEE. V was clipped by 3 bases and J by 4 bases, with 8 bases between them. CDR3 length: 13 residues.

In its sample, this clonotype was seen many times. The chain is built from TRBV7-9 and TRBJ2-1; D is ambiguous. V was pared by 1 base and J by 9 bases, with 7 bases between. This CDR3 has 12 amino acids. CDR1 and CDR2 from the germline V gene are SEHNR and FQNEAQ (reference sequence). The CDR3 bases are TGTGCCAGCAGCTTAGATGGGGTTGAGCAGTTCTTC. It is translated as CASSLDGVEQFF.

This clonotype has ten or more counts. This chain joins TRBV11-2 and TRBJ2-1; D possibly corresponds to TRBD1 (6 bases). V was pared by 2 bases and J by 1 base, with 21 bases between. The CDR3 spans 19 residues. The germline CDR1 and CDR2 sequences are SGHAT and FQNNGV. This CDR3 is CASSLIPPLDRRSYNEQFF. The CDR3 nucleotides read TGTGCCAGCAGCTTAATCCCTCCTTTAGACAGGAGATCCTACAATGAGCAGTTCTTC.

There are many counts of this clonotype. The V gene is TRBV14, the J gene TRBJ2-3, with 11 bases identical to TRBD2. CDR3 length: 17 amino acids. Germline V gene sequence: CDR1 SGHDN, CDR2 FVKESK. The V segment lost 4 bases and the J segment 2 bases; nucleotides outside the gene matches: 8. The CDR3 DNA sequence: TGTGCCAGCAGCCCATTGGGGACTAGCGGCTTCACAGATACGCAGTATTTT. Translation gives CASSPLGTSGFTDTQYF.

This chain joins TRBV6-5 and TRBJ2-3; no clear D. V lost 2 bases to trimming and J lost 1 base, with 7 bases between them. The CDR3 consists of 14 residues. Germline CDR1 reads MNHEY; CDR2 reads SVGAGI. The CDR3 sequence is CASSYMAGTDTQYF. DNA of the CDR3: TGTGCCAGCAGTTACATGGCGGGCACAGATACGCAGTATTTT.

At least ten counts were recorded for this clonotype. The chain employs TRBV7-6 and TRBJ2-3, with a weak D call TRBD1 (6 bases). CDR3 length: 15 residues. V lost 5 bases and J lost 1, with 13 bases in between. Germline V CDR1 and CDR2: SGHVS, FNYEAQ. The CDR3 sequence is CASSKDSLRTDTQYF. The CDR3 nucleotides are TGTGCCAGCAGCAAGGACAGCCTTCGCACAGATACGCAGTATTTT.

This clonotype was counted only a few times. V gene TRBV7-6 combines with J gene TRBJ2-3; 10 bases are shared with TRBD2. With V trimmed by 1 base and J by 3 bases, 4 bases remained unmatched. The CDR3 has 16 amino acids. Germline lookup yields CDR1 SGHVS and CDR2 FNYEAQ. CDR3 protein: CASSLESSGRTDTQYF. In nucleotides, the CDR3 is TGTGCCAGCAGCTTAGAATCTAGCGGGAGAACAGATACGCAGTATTTT. The whole variable domain, remainder taken from reference TRBV7-6 and TRBJ2-3, is GAGVSQSPRYKVTKRGQDVALRCDPISGHVSLYWYRQALGQGPEFLTYFNYEAQQDKSGLPNDRFSAERPEGSISTLTIQRTEQRDSAMYRCASSLESSGRTDTQYFGPGTRLTVL.

This clonotype appeared many times. V usage is TRBV7-2 and J usage is TRBJ2-7; perhaps TRBD2 as D (6 bases). CDR1 and CDR2 from the germline V gene are SGHTA and FQGNSA. The CDR3 contains 14 residues. Between the trimmed V and J ends, which lost 0 bases and 3 bases, there was a span of 9 bases. CDR3 sequence (DNA): TGTGCCAGCAGCTTAGCGTACGGGGGCTACGAGCAGTACTTC. This gives the protein CASSLAYGGYEQYF.

This clonotype was counted many times. The V gene is TRBV7-2, the J gene TRBJ1-2; no reliable D call. Germline V gives CDR1 SGHTA, CDR2 FQGNSA. Trimming cost V 5 bases and J 2 bases, with 9 bases left between them. CDR3 size: 13 residues. The chain's CDR3 is CASSASINYGYTF. The CDR3 nucleotides are TGTGCCAGCAGCGCCTCAATAAACTATGGCTACACCTTC. Full variable domain (remainder filled in from reference TRBV7-2 and TRBJ1-2): GAGVSQSPSNKVTEKGKDVELRCDPISGHTALYWYRQSLGQGLEFLIYFQGNSAPDKSGLPSDRFSAERTGGSVSTLTIQRTQQEDSAVYLCASSASINYGYTFGSGTRLTVV.

To note about this clonotype: A clone one base away is much larger, so this may be a read error. This sequence joins TRBV28 and TRBJ2-7; possible D gene TRBD2, 5 bases. Germline assignment: CDR1 MDHEN and CDR2 SYDVKM. Between the trimmed V and J ends, which lost 8 bases and 0 bases, there was a span of 8 bases. This CDR3 is 12 amino acids long. CDR3 coding DNA: TGTGCCAGCGGGGAGAGCTCCTACGAGCAGTACTTC. This encodes CASGESSYEQYF. Combining the CDR3 with reference TRBV28 and TRBJ2-7 gives the whole variable domain DVKVTQSSRYLVKRTGEKVFLECVQDMDHENMFWYRQDPGLGLRLIYFSYDVKMKEKGDIPEGYSVSREKKERFSLILESASTNQTSMYLCASGESSYEQYFGPGTRLTVT.